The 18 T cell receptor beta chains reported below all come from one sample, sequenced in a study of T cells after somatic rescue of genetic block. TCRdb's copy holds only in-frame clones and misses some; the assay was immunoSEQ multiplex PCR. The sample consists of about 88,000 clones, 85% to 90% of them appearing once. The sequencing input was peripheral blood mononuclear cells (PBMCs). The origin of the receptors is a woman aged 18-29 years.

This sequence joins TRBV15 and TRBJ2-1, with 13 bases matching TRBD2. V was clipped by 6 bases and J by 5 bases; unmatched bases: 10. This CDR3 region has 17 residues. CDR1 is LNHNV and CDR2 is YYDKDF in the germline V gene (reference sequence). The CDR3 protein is CATRDRVGLAGDNEQFF. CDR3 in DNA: TGTGCCACCAGGGACAGAGTAGGACTAGCGGGAGACAATGAGCAGTTCTTC.

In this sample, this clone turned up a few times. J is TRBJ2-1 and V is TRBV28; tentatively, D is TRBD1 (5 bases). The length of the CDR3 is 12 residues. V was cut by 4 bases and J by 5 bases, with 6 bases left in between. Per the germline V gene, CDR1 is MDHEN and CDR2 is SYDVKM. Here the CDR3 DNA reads TGTGCCAGCAGTTCGGACAACAATGAGCAGTTCTTC. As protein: CASSSDNNEQFF.

The CDR3 protein is CASSLPGRANTGELFF. For the CDR3, the DNA is TGTGCCAGCAGCCTTCCCGGACGGGCAAACACCGGGGAGCTGTTTTTT. The chain employs TRBV7-9 and TRBJ2-2; the D is unclear. Deletions cut 5 bases from V and 2 bases from J, with 15 bases between. Germline CDR1 reads SEHNR; CDR2 reads FQNEAQ (reference sequence). The CDR3 extends over 16 amino acids. Full variable domain (outside the CDR3, taken from reference TRBV7-9 and TRBJ2-2): DTGVSQNPRHKITKRGQNVTFRCDPISEHNRLYWYRQTLGQGPEFLTYFQNEAQLEKSRLLSDRFSAERPKGSFSTLEIQRTEQGDSAMYLCASSLPGRANTGELFFGEGSRLTVL.

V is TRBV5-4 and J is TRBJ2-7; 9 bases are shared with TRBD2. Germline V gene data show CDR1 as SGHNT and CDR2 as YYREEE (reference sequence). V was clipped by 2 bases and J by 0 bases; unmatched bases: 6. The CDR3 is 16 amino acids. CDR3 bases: TGTGCCAGCAGCTTCTCTAGCGGGACTCACTCCTACGAGCAGTACTTC. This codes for CASSFSSGTHSYEQYF.

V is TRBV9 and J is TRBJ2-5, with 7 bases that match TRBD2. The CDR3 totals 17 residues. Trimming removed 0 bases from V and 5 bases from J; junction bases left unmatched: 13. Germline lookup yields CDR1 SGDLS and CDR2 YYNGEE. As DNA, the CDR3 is TGTGCCAGCAGCGTAGGTATTGCGGGGGACCGGAGGGAGACCCAGTACTTC. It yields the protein CASSVGIAGDRRETQYF.

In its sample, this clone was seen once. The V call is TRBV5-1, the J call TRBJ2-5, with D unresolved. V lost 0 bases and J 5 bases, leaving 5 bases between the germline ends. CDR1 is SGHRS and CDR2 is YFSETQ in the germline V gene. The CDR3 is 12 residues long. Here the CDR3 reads CASSLVAETQYF. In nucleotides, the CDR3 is TGCGCCAGCAGCTTGGTTGCGGAGACCCAGTACTTC.

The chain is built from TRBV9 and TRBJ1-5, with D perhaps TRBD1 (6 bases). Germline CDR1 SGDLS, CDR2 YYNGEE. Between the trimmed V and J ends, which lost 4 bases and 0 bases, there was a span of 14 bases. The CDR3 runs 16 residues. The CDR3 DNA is TGTGCCAGCAGCCTCCCGGGACACTATAGCAATCAGCCCCAGCATTTT. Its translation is CASSLPGHYSNQPQHF.

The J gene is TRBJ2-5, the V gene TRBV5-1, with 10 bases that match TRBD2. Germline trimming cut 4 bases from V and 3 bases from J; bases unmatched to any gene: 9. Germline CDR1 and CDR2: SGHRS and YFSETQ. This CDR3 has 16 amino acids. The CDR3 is CASSPGGLAEKETQYF. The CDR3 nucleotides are TGCGCCAGCAGCCCAGGTGGACTAGCGGAAAAAGAGACCCAGTACTTC. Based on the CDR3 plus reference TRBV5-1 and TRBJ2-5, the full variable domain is KAGVTQTPRYLIKTRGQQVTLSCSPISGHRSVSWYQQTPGQGLQFLFEYFSETQRNKGNFPGRFSGRQFSNSRSEMNVSTLELGDSALYLCASSPGGLAEKETQYFGPGTRLLVL.

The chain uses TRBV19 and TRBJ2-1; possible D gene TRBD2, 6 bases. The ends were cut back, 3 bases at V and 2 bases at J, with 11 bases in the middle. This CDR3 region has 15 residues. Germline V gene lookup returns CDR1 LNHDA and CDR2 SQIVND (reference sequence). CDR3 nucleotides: TGTGCCAGTAGTATTGGGACTTTACCCTACAATGAGCAGTTCTTC. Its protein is CASSIGTLPYNEQFF.

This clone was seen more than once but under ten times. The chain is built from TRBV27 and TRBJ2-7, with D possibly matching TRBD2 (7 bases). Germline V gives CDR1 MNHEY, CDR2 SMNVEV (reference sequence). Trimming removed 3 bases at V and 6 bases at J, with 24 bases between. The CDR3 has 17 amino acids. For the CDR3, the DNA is TGTGCCAGCAGTTTGCCCACGCTCGGGGGGCTACCCGGCGAGCAGTACTTC. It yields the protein CASSLPTLGGLPGEQYF.

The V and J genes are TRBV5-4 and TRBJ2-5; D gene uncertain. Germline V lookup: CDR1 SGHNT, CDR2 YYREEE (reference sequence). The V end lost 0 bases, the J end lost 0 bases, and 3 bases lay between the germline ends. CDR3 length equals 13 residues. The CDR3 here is CASSLGYQETQYF. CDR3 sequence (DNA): TGTGCCAGCAGCTTGGGGTACCAAGAGACCCAGTACTTC.

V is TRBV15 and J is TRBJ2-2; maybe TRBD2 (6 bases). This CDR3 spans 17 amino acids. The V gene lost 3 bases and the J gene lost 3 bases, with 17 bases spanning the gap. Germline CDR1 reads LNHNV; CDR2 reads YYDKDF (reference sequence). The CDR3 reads CATSSPYSGGDTGELFF. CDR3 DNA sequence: TGTGCCACCAGCAGCCCCTATAGCGGAGGGGACACCGGGGAGCTGTTTTTT.

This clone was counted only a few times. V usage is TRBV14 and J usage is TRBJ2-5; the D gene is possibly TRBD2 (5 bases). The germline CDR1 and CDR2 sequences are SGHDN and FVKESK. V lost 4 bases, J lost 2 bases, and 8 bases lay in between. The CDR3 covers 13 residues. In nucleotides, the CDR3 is TGTGCCAGCAGCCGAGGGTCTCAAGAGACCCAGTACTTC. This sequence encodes CASSRGSQETQYF. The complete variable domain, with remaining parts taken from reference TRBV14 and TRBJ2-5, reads EAGVTQFPSHSVIEKGQTVTLRCDPISGHDNLYWYRRVMGKEIKFLLHFVKESKQDESGMPNNRFLAERTGGTYSTLKVQPAELEDSGVYFCASSRGSQETQYFGPGTRLLVL.

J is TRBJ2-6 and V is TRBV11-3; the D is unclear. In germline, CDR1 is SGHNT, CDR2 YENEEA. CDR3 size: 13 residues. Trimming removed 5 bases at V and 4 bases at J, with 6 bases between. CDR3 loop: CASSPTGANVLTF. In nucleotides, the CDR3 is TGTGCCAGCAGCCCAACCGGGGCCAACGTCCTGACTTTC.

The CDR3 sequence: CASSGGTAMSNQPQHF. DNA for the CDR3: TGTGCCAGCAGTGGTGGGACAGCGATGAGCAATCAGCCCCAGCATTTT. V usage is TRBV6-6 and J usage is TRBJ1-5; 7 bases match TRBD1. This CDR3 spans 16 amino acids. Per the germline V gene, CDR1 is MNHNY and CDR2 is SVGAGI (reference sequence). V was pared by 5 bases and J by 1 base, with 8 bases of the junction left unmatched.

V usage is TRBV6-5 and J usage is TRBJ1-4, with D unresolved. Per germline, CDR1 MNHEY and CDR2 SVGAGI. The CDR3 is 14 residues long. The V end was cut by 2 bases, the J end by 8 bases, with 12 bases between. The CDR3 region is CASSYSAVKEKLFF. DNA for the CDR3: TGTGCCAGCAGTTACAGCGCCGTGAAGGAAAAACTGTTTTTT.

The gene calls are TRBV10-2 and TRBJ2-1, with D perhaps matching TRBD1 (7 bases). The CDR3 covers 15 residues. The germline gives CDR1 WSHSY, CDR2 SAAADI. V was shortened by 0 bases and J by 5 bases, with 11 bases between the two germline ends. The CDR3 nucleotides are TGCGCCAGCAGTGAGTCCGGCAGGGGGGACAATGAGCAGTTCTTC. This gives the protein CASSESGRGDNEQFF.

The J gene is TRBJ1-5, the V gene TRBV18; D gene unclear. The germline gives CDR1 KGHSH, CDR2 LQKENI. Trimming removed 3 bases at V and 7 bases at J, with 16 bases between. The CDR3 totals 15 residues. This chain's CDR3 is CASSPLRGLVQPQHF. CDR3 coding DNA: TGTGCCAGCTCACCTCTTCGTGGGTTAGTACAGCCCCAGCATTTT.